The TCR beta chain described here comes from a study of vaccination effects on CD4 cells after COVID-19. In the ViraFEST assay, antigen-specific CD4+ clonotypes were identified by expansion after peptide-pool stimulation. Isolation of CD4+ T cells took place after about nine days of culture. Nobody among the vaccine recipients had prior SARS-CoV-2 infection (nucleocapsid antibodies were negative). Trimming cost V 5 bases and J 3 bases, with 14 bases left between them. Germline values: CDR1 LGHDT, CDR2 YNNKEL (reference sequence). The CDR3 spans 15 residues. Study-wide results and limits: Marked clonal contraction of both clone types appeared late after vaccination.

TCRdb's copy holds only in-frame clones and misses some; the assay was immunoSEQ multiplex PCR. This sample yields around 45,000 clones, of which roughly four fifths are seen a single time; 10% to 13% belongs to the top ten. Note on this clone: Its antigen remains unidentified.

This chain connects TRBV3-1 (or the pseudogene TRBV3-2) to TRBJ1-5; perhaps TRBD1 as D (5 bases). This receptor was taken from a human donor who received a COVID-19 vaccine. Sequencing was performed on CD4+ T cells from PBMCs cultured with SARS-CoV-2 spike peptides, taken before COVID-19 vaccination. The CDR3 region is CASSSGTAYNQPQHF. CDR3 DNA: TGTGCCAGCAGCTCAGGGACGGCCTACAATCAGCCCCAGCATTTT.